The 18 T cell receptor beta chains in this list originate from one sample, sequenced in a study of tumor-infiltrating lymphocytes in glioblastoma multiforme. Multiple V-beta primers and a C-beta primer amplified TCRB from RNA. TCRdb ran MiXCR on the multiplex PCR reads and lists one entry per CDR3 protein. This table holds more than 9,000 distinct CDR3 sequences, 60% to 75% found once. Sequencing used brain tumor tissue. The receptors were sampled from a male donor with glioblastoma.

The chain uses TRBV11-2 and TRBJ2-3, with unresolved D. Germline V gene lookup returns CDR1 SGHAT and CDR2 FQNNGV. The CDR3 runs 15 residues. V was cut by 0 bases and J by 4 bases, with 11 bases left in between. The CDR3 loop reads CASSLDWLSSDTQYF. The CDR3 nucleotides read TGTGCCAGCAGCTTAGATTGGCTATCCTCAGATACGCAGTATTTT.

This chain links TRBV20-1 with TRBJ2-1; no clear D gene. CDR3 length: 12 residues. Germline V gives CDR1 DFQATT, CDR2 SNEGSKA (reference sequence). V was clipped by 1 base and J by 9 bases, with 10 bases between them. CDR3 in DNA: TGCAGTGCTAGAGGGGGTAAGGTTGAGCAGTTCTTC. Translating it yields CSARGGKVEQFF.

This clonotype is large (0.1 to 1%) within its sample. The V call is TRBV11-2, the J call TRBJ2-1; no firm D call. Germline V gives CDR1 SGHAT, CDR2 FQNNGV. V was clipped by 5 bases and J by 7 bases, with 9 bases between them. The CDR3 has 12 residues. This chain's CDR3 is CASSMPWNEQFF. The CDR3 coding sequence is TGTGCCAGCAGCATGCCGTGGAATGAGCAGTTCTTC.

The chain carries TRBV20-1 and TRBJ2-1; possible D gene TRBD1, 6 bases. V was trimmed by 2 bases and J by 2 bases, leaving 13 bases between them. The CDR3 runs 15 residues. Per the germline V gene, CDR1 is DFQATT and CDR2 is SNEGSKA (reference sequence). CDR3 amino acids: CSARYAQGPYNEQFF. The CDR3 nucleotides are TGCAGTGCTAGATATGCGCAGGGGCCCTACAATGAGCAGTTCTTC.

Comments on this clonotype: Given the absence of the conserved phenylalanine or tryptophan at the CDR3 end, a read error is likely. It is unclear where the CDR3 begins or ends on the DNA, so no DNA is shown, and the CDR3 is as TCRdb lists it. The CDR3 reads CASSTNRNVNEKLIS. The V gene is TRBV5-4, the J gene TRBJ1-4. With termini counted, the CDR3 has 15 amino acids. Germline V lookup: CDR1 SGHNT, CDR2 YYREEE (reference sequence).

A note on this clonotype: The junction shows a germline mismatch at one end, possibly a read error. This chain uses TRBV20-1 with TRBJ2-1; tentative D call: TRBD1 (6 bases). This CDR3 spans 15 amino acids. Germline-derived CDR1 and CDR2 are DFQATT and SNEGSKA (reference sequence). The CDR3 nucleotides read TGCAGTGCTAGTGTGTTTGAGGCAGGGGACAATGAGCAGTTTTTC. It encodes CSASVFEAGDNEQFF.

The chain has TRBV29-1 and TRBJ2-7, with D perhaps given as TRBD1 or TRBD2 (6 bases each). The CDR3 is 11 amino acids. V lost 3 bases and J lost 10, with 13 bases in between. Looked up from germline, CDR1 is SQVTM and CDR2 is ANQGSEA. CDR3 sequence reads: CSVESGEEQYF. The CDR3 DNA sequence: TGCAGCGTTGAGTCAGGGGAGGAACAGTACTTC.

By share of the sample, this clonotype is medium-sized. The chain combines TRBV12-3 or TRBV12-4 with TRBJ1-2; 10 bases are shared with TRBD1. The CDR3 loop spans 15 amino acids. Trimming removed 5 bases from V and 4 bases from J; junction bases left unmatched: 7. This CDR3 is CASSIQTGGAYGYTF. The CDR3 bases are TGTGCCAGCAGTATTCAGACAGGGGGCGCCTATGGCTACACCTTC.

The rearrangement joins TRBV4-1 to TRBJ1-5, with unresolved D. V shed 1 base and J shed 3 bases, with 10 bases lying between them. Germline CDR1 reads MGHRA; CDR2 reads YSYEKL. This CDR3 region has 15 residues. CDR3 bases: TGCGCCAGCAGCCAAGGACTTACGACCAATCAGCCCCAGCATTTT. Translated: CASSQGLTTNQPQHF.

Details on this clonotype: This may be a read error: a much more frequent sequence differs by one nucleotide. The chain recombines TRBV2 with TRBJ1-1; D unclear. The CDR3 covers 15 residues. Germline V gives CDR1 SNHLY, CDR2 FYNNEI. Deletions cut 10 bases from V and 0 bases from J, with 18 bases between. For the CDR3, the DNA is TGTGCCACCAGCGAACGGGCACTGATGAACACTGAAGCTTTCTTT. Translation: CATSERALMNTEAFF.

This sequence joins TRBV20-1 and TRBJ1-1; D possibly corresponds to TRBD1 (5 bases). This CDR3 spans 15 amino acids. The V gene lost 0 bases and the J gene lost 6 bases, with 17 bases spanning the gap. The germline CDR1 and CDR2 sequences are DFQATT and SNEGSKA (reference sequence). CDR3 DNA sequence: TGCAGTGCTAGAGAGGCGGGGGGACTTGGGCCTGAAGCTTTCTTT. Protein: CSAREAGGLGPEAFF.

A word on this clonotype: A junction boundary mismatches the germline segment, possibly from a read error. This rearrangement joins TRBV29-1 to TRBJ1-6; TRBD1 is a possible D gene (5 bases). Per the germline V gene, CDR1 is SQVTM and CDR2 is ANQGSEA. The CDR3 totals 13 residues. CDR3 nucleotide sequence: TGTAGCGTTGCCAGAGACAGAGTATCACCCCTCCACTTT. Its protein product is CSVARDRVSPLHF.

The gene calls are TRBV6-2 or TRBV6-3 and TRBJ2-7; 10 bases are shared with TRBD1. CDR1 and CDR2 from the germline V gene are MNHEY and SVGEGT. The CDR3 is made up of 14 amino acids. V lost 7 bases to trimming and J lost 2 bases; unmatched junction nucleotides: 5. CDR3 residues: CASTYGQGAYEQYF. The CDR3 DNA is TGTGCCAGCACCTATGGACAGGGGGCCTACGAGCAGTACTTC.

A remark on this clonotype: The junction differs from germline at one of its ends, possibly a read error. The rearrangement links TRBV5-1 to TRBJ2-1, with 7 positions matching TRBD1. This CDR3 is 15 amino acids long. Germline V gene sequence: CDR1 SGHRS, CDR2 YFSETQ. DNA of the CDR3: TGCGCCAGCAGCCCTGGTACAGGGGTCTACAATGAGCCGTTCTTC. It specifies CASSPGTGVYNEPFF.

V gene TRBV5-4 combines with J gene TRBJ2-5, with a tentative D call TRBD2 (6 bases). V lost 4 bases, J lost 4 bases, and 17 bases lay in between. Germline V CDR1 and CDR2: SGHNT, YYREEE (reference sequence). The length of the CDR3 is 15 residues. The CDR3 sequence: CASSIGREGGETQYF. CDR3 DNA sequence: TGTGCCAGCAGCATCGGAAGAGAGGGAGGAGAGACCCAGTACTTC.

V is TRBV20-1 and J is TRBJ2-1; tentative D call: TRBD2 (5 bases). This CDR3 contains 12 residues. CDR1 and CDR2 from the germline V gene are DFQATT and SNEGSKA (reference sequence). Trimming left V 3 bases short and J 4 bases short, with 7 bases between. The CDR3: CSASGLYNEQFF. The CDR3, as DNA: TGCAGTGCTAGCGGACTGTACAATGAGCAGTTCTTC.

About this clonotype itself: One junction end does not reproduce the germline sequence, and a read error may be involved. This rearrangement joins TRBV29-1 to TRBJ2-1; D call uncertain. Per germline, CDR1 SQVTM and CDR2 ANQGSEA. CDR3 length: 14 residues. The CDR3: CSELTLSATYNKQF. The CDR3 coding sequence is TGCAGCGAATTAACTCTCTCAGCCACCTACAATAAGCAGTTC.

This clonotype qualifies as medium-sized (0.01 to 0.1%). The chain has TRBV14 and TRBJ2-1, with a tentative D call TRBD2 (5 bases). CDR1 SGHDN and CDR2 FVKESK come from the germline V gene. This CDR3 contains 17 residues. Trimming took 0 bases from V and 7 from J, leaving 19 bases between them. CDR3 region: CASSQDTRLAFFNEQFF. The CDR3, as DNA: TGTGCCAGCAGCCAAGATACTCGGCTAGCATTTTTTAATGAGCAGTTCTTC.